This entry lists 16 T cell receptor beta chains sequenced from one sample in a study of blood T cell repertoires in COVID-19. TCRdb's copy holds only in-frame clones and misses some; the assay was immunoSEQ multiplex PCR. This repertoire shows 120,000 to 150,000 clones, over 75% found once; its top ten account for over 4%. Sequencing was performed on peripheral blood. These receptors all stem from a woman in her forties or fifties with acute or convalescent COVID-19.

The V gene is TRBV19, the J gene TRBJ2-1; D is uncertain. The ends were cut back, 3 bases at V and 0 bases at J, with 12 bases in the middle. There are 16 residues in the CDR3. In germline, CDR1 is LNHDA, CDR2 SQIVND (reference sequence). The CDR3 spells CASSMFQRSSYNEQFF. In DNA form, the CDR3 reads TGTGCCAGTAGTATGTTTCAGAGGTCCTCCTACAATGAGCAGTTCTTC.

J is TRBJ2-7 and V is TRBV6-5, with TRBD1 matching 10 bases. CDR1 is MNHEY and CDR2 is SVGAGI in the germline V gene. The trim removed 2 bases at V and 5 bases at J, leaving 6 bases unmatched. The CDR3 has 15 amino acids. The CDR3 here is CASSYRGTGEDEQYF. CDR3 nucleotides: TGTGCCAGCAGTTACCGGGGGACAGGGGAGGACGAGCAGTACTTC.

The chain couples TRBV7-2 to TRBJ1-6, with D maybe TRBD1 (5 bases). The germline V and J ends were trimmed by 5 bases and 0 bases, with 8 bases remaining between them. Germline V gene lookup returns CDR1 SGHTA and CDR2 FQGNSA. CDR3 size: 15 residues. The CDR3 spells CASSPGGSYNSPLHF. For the CDR3, the DNA is TGTGCCAGCAGCCCGGGGGGCTCCTATAATTCACCCCTCCACTTT.

The rearrangement uses TRBV7-8 and TRBJ2-3, with 12 bases identical to TRBD2. With V trimmed by 1 base and J by 5 bases, 7 bases remained unmatched. The CDR3 spans 17 residues. Per the germline V gene, CDR1 is SGHVS and CDR2 is FQNEAQ. The CDR3 loop is CASSLVSSGGALDTQYF. The CDR3 bases are TGTGCCAGCAGCTTAGTATCTAGCGGGGGGGCCTTAGATACGCAGTATTTT.

The rearrangement joins TRBV28 to TRBJ1-3; D is possibly TRBD1 (5 bases). V dropped 4 bases and J dropped 3 bases, with 13 bases sitting between them. Germline values: CDR1 MDHEN, CDR2 SYDVKM. There are 15 residues in the CDR3. DNA of the CDR3: TGTGCCAGCAGTTCGTACGTCGGGGGTGGAAACACCATATATTTT. Translation gives CASSSYVGGGNTIYF.

The gene calls are TRBV27 and TRBJ2-1, with TRBD2 matching over 11 bases. V gave up 4 bases and J gave up 9 bases; unmatched junction bases: 5. This CDR3 is built from 14 residues. CDR1 is MNHEY, CDR2 SMNVEV, per germline (reference sequence). CDR3 in DNA: TGTGCCAGCAGTTCGCCGGGACTAGCGGCTGAGCAGTTCTTC. It specifies CASSSPGLAAEQFF.

The chain has TRBV7-2 and TRBJ1-1; TRBD1 matches at 11 bases. The CDR3 runs to 15 residues. In germline, CDR1 is SGHTA, CDR2 FQGNSA. J lost 4 bases, V lost 4 bases, and 5 bases had no gene match. CDR3 nucleotides: TGTGCCAGCAGCTCACCGGGACAGGGGGTCACTGAAGCTTTCTTT. This encodes CASSSPGQGVTEAFF.

CDR3 sequence reads: CAWNSGGIPGGTDTQYF. The CDR3 nucleotides read TGTGCCTGGAATAGCGGGGGGATCCCGGGTGGCACAGATACGCAGTATTTT. V and J are TRBV30 and TRBJ2-3; 10 bases match TRBD2. The CDR3 consists of 17 residues. V shed 4 bases and J 1 base; nucleotides not matched to a gene: 11. Germline V CDR1 and CDR2: GTSNPN, SVGIG (reference sequence).

The chain joins TRBV3-1 (or the pseudogene TRBV3-2) to TRBJ2-1; 7 nucleotides agree with TRBD2. Germline V lookup: CDR1 LGHDT, CDR2 YNNKEL (reference sequence). Trimming took 5 bases from V and 4 from J; bases not matched to a gene: 11. The CDR3 consists of 16 residues. The CDR3 loop is CASSSTQRGSYNEQFF. The CDR3 DNA reads TGTGCCAGCAGCTCAACCCAGCGGGGATCATACAATGAGCAGTTCTTC.

The chain joins TRBV5-6 to TRBJ1-2; 8 bases align to TRBD1. This CDR3 is built from 14 residues. J lost 3 bases, V lost 6 bases, and 7 bases had no gene match. The germline gives CDR1 SGHDT, CDR2 YYEEEE. The CDR3 DNA is TGTGCCAGCATGCCCCGGGACAGGTACTATGGCTACACCTTC. It yields the protein CASMPRDRYYGYTF.

This chain joins TRBV3-1 (or the pseudogene TRBV3-2) and TRBJ1-2; D uncertain. This CDR3 region has 13 residues. CDR1 is LGHDT, CDR2 YNNKEL, per germline (reference sequence). V lost 2 bases and J lost 8, with 12 bases in between. This CDR3 is CASSQLGNDGYTF. The CDR3 nucleotides are TGTGCCAGCAGCCAACTCGGGAACGACGGCTACACCTTC.

This rearrangement joins TRBV11-3 to TRBJ2-6; D ambiguous. Germline V lookup: CDR1 SGHNT, CDR2 YENEEA. The CDR3 is 13 amino acids. V was trimmed by 8 bases and J by 1 base, leaving 6 bases between them. The CDR3 nucleotides are TGTGCCAGCCAGGTATCTGGGGCCAACGTCCTGACTTTC. Translated: CASQVSGANVLTF.

This sequence joins TRBV5-1 and TRBJ1-4; D is ambiguous. The germline V gene encodes CDR1 SGHRS and CDR2 YFSETQ. This CDR3 comprises 15 residues. V was pared by 8 bases and J by 4 bases, with 18 bases between. The CDR3 nucleotides read TGCGCCAGTACGGACCCTTCCGAGGGTAATGAAAAACTGTTTTTT. It encodes CASTDPSEGNEKLFF.

J is TRBJ2-1 and V is TRBV7-3; D is perhaps TRBD1 (5 bases). This CDR3 contains 13 residues. V lost 5 bases, J lost 4 bases, and 9 bases lay in between. Germline V gene data show CDR1 as SGHTA and CDR2 as FQGTGA. CDR3: CASSQTAYNEQFF. CDR3 DNA: TGTGCCAGCAGCCAGACAGCTTACAATGAGCAGTTCTTC.

CDR3 DNA: TGTGCCACCAGTGAGGCAGGGGATCAGCCCCAGCATTTT. It encodes CATSEAGDQPQHF. The chain couples TRBV24-1 to TRBJ1-5, with D possibly being TRBD1 (6 bases). Trimming cost V 4 bases and J 5 bases, with 8 bases left between them. Germline CDR1 reads KGHDR; CDR2 reads SFDVKD. The CDR3 extends over 13 amino acids.

The DNA of the CDR3 is TGTGCCAGCAGCGACCGACTAGCGCTGGGTGAGCAGTTCTTC. Its protein is CASSDRLALGEQFF. The V and J genes are TRBV9 and TRBJ2-1, with 8 bases matching TRBD2. The junction had 8 bases not matched to a gene; V was cut back by 3 bases and J by 9 bases. Germline V gene sequence: CDR1 SGDLS, CDR2 YYNGEE. The CDR3 is 14 amino acids.